This T cell receptor beta chain came from a study of CXCR3-negative and CXCR3-positive naive CD8 T cells. The TRB cDNA libraries were prepared by 5' RACE with UMI labels. Each CDR3 protein gets one entry in TCRdb, which reprocessed the 5' RACE reads and gives no DNA. This sample's clone table lists about 120,000 distinct CDR3 sequences. CDR1 and CDR2 from the germline V gene are SQVTM and ANQGSEA. This CDR3 is 13 amino acids long. In regard to this clonotype: Its antigen remains unidentified.

Notes on the study in general: From TRB CDR3 properties, TCR strength was inferred; surface CD5 did not differ between naive subsets.

The sequencing input was naive CXCR3- CD8+ T cells from blood. Described subset: CD45RO-CCR7+CD27+CD95- naive CD8+ T cells lacking CXCR3 (TNR3-). The clonotype was recovered from a human donor in good health. Some clones in this sample may be carry-over from other donors' samples. The rearrangement links TRBV29-1 to TRBJ1-1; TCRdb picks TRBD1, but there is no DNA to check that call. The CDR3 loop is CSLLTGRNTEAFF.